The source of this T cell receptor (beta chain) is a study of CD8 T cells in Susac syndrome. Background on the study: The sequenced Susac syndrome patients comprised six with active disease and about eight in remission. Blood was drawn from Susac syndrome patients while they were therapy-naive, on corticosteroids, or on intravenous immunoglobulin alone. Study-wide points: The study acknowledged a relatively small number of individuals in its TCR sequencing and HLA analysis.

Regarding this clonotype: Its antigen is not identified.

It was with random hexamers that roughly 0.45 to 1 ug RNA was reverse transcribed. A multiplex approach, immunoSEQ multiplex PCR, amplified TCR beta CDR3 across 54 Vbeta and 13 Jbeta. TCRdb processed the immunoSEQ multiplex PCR reads anew with MiXCR; each CDR3 protein has one entry. The sample records 180,000 or so distinct CDR3 sequences, around 94% being singletons. Germline CDR1 and CDR2: KGHSH and LQKENI. This CDR3 contains 14 residues. V lost 0 bases and J 10 bases, leaving 13 bases between the germline ends. This chain uses TRBV18 with TRBJ2-1; D unclear. The TCR sequence derives from a human donor with Susac syndrome. The sequencing sample was made of CD4+ T cells from PBMCs. The CDR3 protein is CASSPPARAREQFF. DNA of the CDR3: TGTGCCAGCTCACCACCGGCTCGAGCCCGGGAGCAGTTCTTC.